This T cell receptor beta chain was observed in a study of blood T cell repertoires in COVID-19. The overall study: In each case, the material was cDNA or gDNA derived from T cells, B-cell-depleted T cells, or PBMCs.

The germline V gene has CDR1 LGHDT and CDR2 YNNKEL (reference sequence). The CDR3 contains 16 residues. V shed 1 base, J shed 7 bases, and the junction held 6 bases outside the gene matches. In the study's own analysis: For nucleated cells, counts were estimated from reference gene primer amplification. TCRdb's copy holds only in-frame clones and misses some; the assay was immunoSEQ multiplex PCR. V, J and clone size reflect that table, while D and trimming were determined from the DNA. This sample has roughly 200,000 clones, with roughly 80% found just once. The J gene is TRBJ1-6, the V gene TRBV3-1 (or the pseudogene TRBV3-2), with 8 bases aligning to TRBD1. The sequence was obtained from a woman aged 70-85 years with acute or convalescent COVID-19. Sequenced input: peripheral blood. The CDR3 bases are TGTGCCAGCAGCCAAGGACAGGGGAAGCGGAATTCACCCCTCCACTTT. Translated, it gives CASSQGQGKRNSPLHF.